This T cell receptor beta chain was captured by sequencing in a study of T cells in Graves' hyperthyroidism and ophthalmopathy. Together with thyroid ultrasound, orbital computed tomography, serum thyroxine and TRAb, clinical symptoms were used for diagnoses. Comments on this clonotype: Antigen unknown.

Germline CDR1 is DFQATT and CDR2 is SNEGSKA (reference sequence). The CDR3 consists of 10 residues. V shed 3 bases and J shed 2 bases, with 2 bases lying between them. Amplification of TCR beta CDR3 regions used RNA as the template. The TCR CDR3 was amplified in a first-round RT-PCR using the HTBI primer set. Each CDR3 protein gets one entry after TCRdb re-called the multiplex PCR reads with MiXCR. This table holds 300,000 to 400,000 distinct CDR3 sequences, roughly a fifth found once. Whole-study findings and limits: Ophthalmopathy onset followed model prediction by a median approximately seven months. Most thyroid clonotypes with frequency above 0.001 were detected in blood.

This sequence joins TRBV20-1 and TRBJ2-7; D gene uncertain. The TCR originated in a woman aged 45-60 years with Graves' hyperthyroidism. Source material: blood. This CDR3 reads CSASPYEQYF. CDR3 coding DNA: TGCAGTGCTAGTCCCTACGAGCAGTACTTC.